Below are 20 T cell receptor beta chains sequenced from a single sample in a study of T cells in narcolepsy. Profiled with immunoSEQ multiplex PCR; TCRdb holds only in-frame clones, not every one. The profile covers about 40,000 clones, with about 91% appearing a single time and 1% to 1.5% taken by the ten largest. What was sequenced was CD45RA- memory CD4+ T cells from PBMCs. These receptors originate from a human donor with narcolepsy.

This chain uses TRBV11-3 with TRBJ1-3, with D uncertain. The germline V and J ends were trimmed by 3 bases and 0 bases, with 9 bases remaining between them. CDR1 SGHNT and CDR2 YENEEA come from the germline V gene. The CDR3 extends over 15 amino acids. CDR3 region: CASSLNDYSGNTIYF. CDR3 DNA sequence: TGTGCCAGCAGCTTGAATGATTACTCTGGAAACACCATATATTTT.

There are a few counts of this clone. The chain employs TRBV28 and TRBJ1-2; 7 bases fit TRBD1. CDR1 MDHEN and CDR2 SYDVKM come from the germline V gene. The CDR3 is 14 residues long. The trim removed 3 bases at V and 6 bases at J, leaving 7 bases unmatched. CDR3 nucleotides: TGTGCCAGCAGTTTTCTGAACAGGGGCAATGGCTACACCTTC. Protein sequence: CASSFLNRGNGYTF.

V is TRBV6-5 and J is TRBJ1-1, with D tentatively TRBD1 (5 bases). V was shortened by 2 bases and J by 1 base, with 5 bases between the two germline ends. This CDR3 has 13 residues. Germline values: CDR1 MNHEY, CDR2 SVGAGI. In nucleotides, the CDR3 is TGTGCCAGCAGTTACGGGGGGAACACTGAAGCTTTCTTT. Protein sequence: CASSYGGNTEAFF.

The rearrangement uses TRBV10-3 and TRBJ2-1; 10 positions match TRBD2. Germline assignment: CDR1 ENHRY and CDR2 SYGVKD. The length of the CDR3 is 16 residues. V was clipped by 11 bases and J by 7 bases; unmatched bases: 17. CDR3 protein: CASRQVPAGGRNEQFF. CDR3 in DNA: TGTGCCTCCCGACAGGTACCAGCGGGGGGGCGAAATGAGCAGTTCTTC.

The V and J genes are TRBV20-1 and TRBJ2-1, with D unresolved. This CDR3 is 10 amino acids long. Germline assignment: CDR1 DFQATT and CDR2 SNEGSKA (reference sequence). With 8 bases removed from V and 8 bases from J, the gap between germline ends came to 10 bases. The CDR3 DNA is TGCAGTCCTAAAAGCTATGAGCAGTTCTTC. It yields the protein CSPKSYEQFF.

The chain employs TRBV7-3 and TRBJ2-3; D may be TRBD2 (6 bases). CDR1 is SGHTA and CDR2 is FQGTGA in the germline V gene. This CDR3 is 15 amino acids long. V lost 5 bases and J 6 bases, leaving 18 bases between the germline ends. The CDR3, as DNA: TGTGCCAGCAGCCAGACTAGTGAGGCTTCGGATACGCAGTATTTT. Amino acid sequence: CASSQTSEASDTQYF.

This clone was counted once. CDR3 nucleotide sequence: TGCGCCAGCAGTCAATCGTTACGTAATCAGCCCCAGCATTTT. Protein product: CASSQSLRNQPQHF. This rearrangement joins TRBV23-1 to TRBJ1-5; no firm D call. TRBV23-1 is flagged as an ORF with uncertain function. The CDR3 totals 14 residues. The ends were cut back, 0 bases at V and 4 bases at J, with 7 bases in the middle.

This rearrangement joins TRBV18 to TRBJ1-3; 7 positions agree with TRBD1. Germline V CDR1 and CDR2: KGHSH, LQKENI. The CDR3 is 16 residues long. The J segment lost 7 bases and the V segment lost 3 bases, leaving 12 bases of the junction unmatched. CDR3 in DNA: TGTGCCAGCTCACCTTACTCGACAGGGTATGAGAACACCATATATTTT. The encoded protein is CASSPYSTGYENTIYF.

The CDR3 sequence is CASSYFGGGETQYF. In nucleotides, the CDR3 is TGTGCCAGCAGTTACTTTGGCGGCGGAGAGACCCAGTACTTC. V usage is TRBV6-6 and J usage is TRBJ2-5; D is unclear. CDR3 length: 14 residues. Trimming left V 1 base short and J 4 bases short, with 10 bases between. CDR1 and CDR2 from the germline V gene are MNHNY and SVGAGI (reference sequence).

The chain recombines TRBV9 with TRBJ1-3, with D uncertain. Trimming removed 4 bases at V and 9 bases at J, with 17 bases between. The CDR3 has 14 residues. CDR1 is SGDLS, CDR2 YYNGEE, per germline. The CDR3 protein is CASSPQAADGTIYF. CDR3 coding DNA: TGTGCCAGCAGCCCCCAGGCCGCGGACGGCACCATATATTTT.

The CDR3 region has the DNA TGTGCCAGTAGTATAGGGGGGGCCACCGTGAAGAACACTGAAGCTTTCTTT. This codes for CASSIGGATVKNTEAFF. The rearrangement uses TRBV19 and TRBJ1-1; perhaps TRBD1 as D (6 bases). The V and J ends lost 1 base and 1 base respectively, with 16 bases between them. This CDR3 has 17 residues. Germline V lookup: CDR1 LNHDA, CDR2 SQIVND (reference sequence).

The CDR3 protein is CASSFAVGTEAFF. The CDR3 region has the DNA TGTGCCAGCAGCTTCGCGGTGGGCACTGAAGCTTTCTTT. The chain uses TRBV11-2 and TRBJ1-1; no definite D call. Trimming took 3 bases from V and 4 from J, leaving 9 bases between them. CDR1 and CDR2 from the germline V gene are SGHAT and FQNNGV. This CDR3 comprises 13 residues.

The chain combines TRBV5-1 with TRBJ1-4; 12 positions agree with TRBD1. Germline CDR1 reads SGHRS; CDR2 reads YFSETQ. The CDR3 extends over 15 amino acids. Losses at the gene ends were 9 bases for V and 8 bases for J; bases not matched to a gene: 11. Written as DNA, the CDR3 is TGCGCCACCTCCGGGACAGGGGGCGTCGGGGAAAAACTGTTTTTT. The encoded protein is CATSGTGGVGEKLFF.

The chain joins TRBV6-6 to TRBJ1-1; D unresolved. Trimming pared 0 bases from V and 5 bases from J, leaving 7 bases between. The germline gives CDR1 MNHNY, CDR2 SVGAGI (reference sequence). The CDR3 consists of 13 residues. The CDR3 sequence: CASSYSPGTEAFF. In nucleotides, the CDR3 is TGTGCCAGCAGTTACTCCCCAGGAACTGAAGCTTTCTTT.

V gene TRBV11-3 combines with J gene TRBJ2-7; TRBD2 matches at 11 bases. CDR3 length: 15 amino acids. The V gene's germline CDR1 is SGHNT and CDR2 YENEEA. The V segment lost 1 base and the J segment 12 bases; nucleotides outside the gene matches: 11. The DNA of the CDR3 is TGTGCCAGCAGCTTAGCGGTTGGGCTAGCGGGAGGACCGTACTTC. Translated: CASSLAVGLAGGPYF.

The chain carries TRBV5-4 and TRBJ2-2, with 10 bases matching TRBD1. The CDR3 sequence is 15 residues long. CDR1 and CDR2 from the germline V gene are SGHNT and YYREEE (reference sequence). After removal of 4 bases from V and 4 bases from J, the junction contained 4 bases not matched to a gene. DNA of the CDR3: TGTGCCAGCAGCAGCCGGGACAGGGGCACCGGGGAGCTGTTTTTT. Protein product: CASSSRDRGTGELFF.

V usage is TRBV19 and J usage is TRBJ2-3; 9 bases are a match to TRBD2. Germline V lookup: CDR1 LNHDA, CDR2 SQIVND (reference sequence). The CDR3 loop spans 15 amino acids. The ends lost 4 bases at V and 0 bases at J; junction bases unmatched: 2. This chain's CDR3 is CASSSSGGSTDTQYF. In DNA, the CDR3 is TGTGCCAGTAGTAGCAGCGGGGGGAGCACAGATACGCAGTATTTT.

This chain connects TRBV11-2 to TRBJ2-7; D unresolved. This CDR3 contains 14 residues. Germline V CDR1 and CDR2: SGHAT, FQNNGV. V lost 5 bases, J lost 0 bases, and 11 bases lay in between. The CDR3 loop reads CASSPGFSSYEQYF. DNA of the CDR3: TGTGCCAGCAGCCCTGGGTTTAGCTCCTACGAGCAGTACTTC. Combining the CDR3 with reference TRBV11-2 and TRBJ2-7 gives the whole variable domain EAGVAQSPRYKIIEKRQSVAFWCNPISGHATLYWYQQILGQGPKLLIQFQNNGVVDDSQLPKDRFSAERLKGVDSTLKIQPAKLEDSAVYLCASSPGFSSYEQYFGPGTRLTVT.

The rearrangement uses TRBV6-4 and TRBJ2-1, with 8 bases aligning to TRBD2. V was pared by 0 bases and J by 7 bases, with 14 bases of the junction left unmatched. CDR1 is MRHNA and CDR2 is SNTAGT in the germline V gene. The length of the CDR3 is 18 residues. DNA of the CDR3: TGTGCCAGCAGTGACTCTAAGAGCGGGAGTTTGGGGGCGAATGAGCAGTTCTTC. Amino acid sequence: CASSDSKSGSLGANEQFF.

The chain is built from TRBV11-2 and TRBJ2-7; the D gene is possibly TRBD2 (5 bases). V was clipped by 6 bases and J by 0 bases, with 12 bases between them. This CDR3 has 14 amino acids. Germline V gene data show CDR1 as SGHAT and CDR2 as FQNNGV. The CDR3 DNA follows: TGTGCCAGCAGACACCGGGGTCGCTCCTACGAGCAGTACTTC. Encoded protein: CASRHRGRSYEQYF.